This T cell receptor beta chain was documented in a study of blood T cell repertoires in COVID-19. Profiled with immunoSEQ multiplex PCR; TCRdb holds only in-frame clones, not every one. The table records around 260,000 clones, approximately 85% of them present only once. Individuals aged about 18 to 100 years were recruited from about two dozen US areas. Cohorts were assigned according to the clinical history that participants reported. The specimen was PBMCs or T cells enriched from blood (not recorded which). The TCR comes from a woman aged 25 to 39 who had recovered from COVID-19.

CDR3 in amino acids: CASSLSLSGKETQYF. The CDR3 DNA follows: TGTGCCAGCAGTTTATCCCTCAGCGGGAAAGAGACCCAGTACTTC. J is TRBJ2-5 and V is TRBV27; 7 bases fit TRBD2. CDR3 length: 15 residues. The germline CDR1 and CDR2 sequences are MNHEY and SMNVEV (reference sequence). V lost 0 bases, J lost 3 bases, and 4 bases stayed unmatched.